The clone carrying this T cell receptor (beta chain) was counted between two and nine times. Its antigen remains unidentified. The table came from immunoSEQ multiplex PCR; TCRdb's copy has only in-frame clones and leaves some out. The data show some 90,000 clones, about four fifths seen once. This CDR3 is built from 14 residues. Trimming pared 5 bases from V and 2 bases from J, leaving 11 bases between. CDR1 and CDR2 from the germline V gene are MNHNY and SVGAGI (reference sequence). This entry belongs to a study of graft-versus-host responses after intestinal transplantation. At the level of the study: Multivisceral, liver-intestinal, or isolated intestinal grafts were transplanted into recipients.

Study-wide points: The presence of high graft-versus-host to host-versus-graft clonal ratios in allografts characterized patients with graft-donor T cell macrochimerism. GvH clone levels peaked in circulation, and this peak was associated with early post-transplant HvG declines.

This sequence joins TRBV6-6 and TRBJ2-3; TRBD1 is a possible D gene (6 bases). The clonotype comes from a human donor who received an intestinal transplant. The material sequenced was unstimulated CD4+ T cells sorted from spleen or lymph node cells, taken before intestinal transplant. CDR3 region: CASSQGLVTDTQYF. DNA for the CDR3: TGTGCCAGCAGTCAGGGGTTAGTCACAGATACGCAGTATTTT.